This T cell receptor beta chain was sequenced for a study of T-cell reconstitution after alpha-beta-depleted transplantation in children. Unique molecular identifiers were incorporated when the TCRbeta library was constructed. TCRdb recomputed calls from the PCR reads with MiXCR, one row per CDR3 protein. The data hold more than 400,000 distinct CDR3 sequences, with over 40% observed a single time. Study outcomes and limitations: By one year post-transplant, T-cell counts and diversity largely arose from T cells that were newly produced. About two months after transplant, alpha-beta T cells reportedly came from several hundred expanded graft clones.

This clonotype was counted a single time. The antigen remains unidentified. The germline gives CDR1 SGHRS, CDR2 YFSETQ. CDR3 size: 14 residues. V gave up 4 bases and J gave up 3 bases, with 12 bases separating them. The chain combines TRBV5-1 with TRBJ2-3; possibly TRBD2 for D (6 bases). This TCR was sampled from a girl aged 2 to 10 with aplastic anemia, due to receive a stem cell transplant. The material sequenced was PBMCs, taken before TCRalphabeta/CD19-depleted stem cell transplant. The DNA for the CDR3 is TGCGCCAGCAGCGTGGAGGGTGGAACAGATACGCAGTATTTT. As protein: CASSVEGGTDTQYF. The variable domain in full, with the rest retrieved from reference TRBV5-1 and TRBJ2-3, is KAGVTQTPRYLIKTRGQQVTLSCSPISGHRSVSWYQQTPGQGLQFLFEYFSETQRNKGNFPGRFSGRQFSNSRSEMNVSTLELGDSALYLCASSVEGGTDTQYFGPGTRLTVL.